This TCR beta chain was recovered during a study of blood T cells in healthy people across ages. Next came a second PCR, run for about 7 to 12 cycles, which used a sample-barcoded 5' primer along with a J-beta primer mix. MiXCR was run by TCRdb on the 5' RACE reads, yielding one entry per CDR3 protein. The repertoire has approximately 730,000 distinct CDR3 sequences, roughly two fifths of them found once; the top ten carry under 25%. Sequenced sample: blood. The source is a woman aged 60-75 years in good health.

Here the CDR3 reads CASSQVKGGQYF. CDR3 coding DNA: TGTGCCAGCAGCCAAGTAAAGGGAGGGCAGTACTTC. This chain joins TRBV3-1 and TRBJ2-5; TRBD2 matches 7 bases. This CDR3 has 12 residues. In germline, CDR1 is LGHDT, CDR2 YNNKEL (reference sequence). The V and J ends lost 1 base and 11 bases, in that order; junction bases with no gene match: 4.